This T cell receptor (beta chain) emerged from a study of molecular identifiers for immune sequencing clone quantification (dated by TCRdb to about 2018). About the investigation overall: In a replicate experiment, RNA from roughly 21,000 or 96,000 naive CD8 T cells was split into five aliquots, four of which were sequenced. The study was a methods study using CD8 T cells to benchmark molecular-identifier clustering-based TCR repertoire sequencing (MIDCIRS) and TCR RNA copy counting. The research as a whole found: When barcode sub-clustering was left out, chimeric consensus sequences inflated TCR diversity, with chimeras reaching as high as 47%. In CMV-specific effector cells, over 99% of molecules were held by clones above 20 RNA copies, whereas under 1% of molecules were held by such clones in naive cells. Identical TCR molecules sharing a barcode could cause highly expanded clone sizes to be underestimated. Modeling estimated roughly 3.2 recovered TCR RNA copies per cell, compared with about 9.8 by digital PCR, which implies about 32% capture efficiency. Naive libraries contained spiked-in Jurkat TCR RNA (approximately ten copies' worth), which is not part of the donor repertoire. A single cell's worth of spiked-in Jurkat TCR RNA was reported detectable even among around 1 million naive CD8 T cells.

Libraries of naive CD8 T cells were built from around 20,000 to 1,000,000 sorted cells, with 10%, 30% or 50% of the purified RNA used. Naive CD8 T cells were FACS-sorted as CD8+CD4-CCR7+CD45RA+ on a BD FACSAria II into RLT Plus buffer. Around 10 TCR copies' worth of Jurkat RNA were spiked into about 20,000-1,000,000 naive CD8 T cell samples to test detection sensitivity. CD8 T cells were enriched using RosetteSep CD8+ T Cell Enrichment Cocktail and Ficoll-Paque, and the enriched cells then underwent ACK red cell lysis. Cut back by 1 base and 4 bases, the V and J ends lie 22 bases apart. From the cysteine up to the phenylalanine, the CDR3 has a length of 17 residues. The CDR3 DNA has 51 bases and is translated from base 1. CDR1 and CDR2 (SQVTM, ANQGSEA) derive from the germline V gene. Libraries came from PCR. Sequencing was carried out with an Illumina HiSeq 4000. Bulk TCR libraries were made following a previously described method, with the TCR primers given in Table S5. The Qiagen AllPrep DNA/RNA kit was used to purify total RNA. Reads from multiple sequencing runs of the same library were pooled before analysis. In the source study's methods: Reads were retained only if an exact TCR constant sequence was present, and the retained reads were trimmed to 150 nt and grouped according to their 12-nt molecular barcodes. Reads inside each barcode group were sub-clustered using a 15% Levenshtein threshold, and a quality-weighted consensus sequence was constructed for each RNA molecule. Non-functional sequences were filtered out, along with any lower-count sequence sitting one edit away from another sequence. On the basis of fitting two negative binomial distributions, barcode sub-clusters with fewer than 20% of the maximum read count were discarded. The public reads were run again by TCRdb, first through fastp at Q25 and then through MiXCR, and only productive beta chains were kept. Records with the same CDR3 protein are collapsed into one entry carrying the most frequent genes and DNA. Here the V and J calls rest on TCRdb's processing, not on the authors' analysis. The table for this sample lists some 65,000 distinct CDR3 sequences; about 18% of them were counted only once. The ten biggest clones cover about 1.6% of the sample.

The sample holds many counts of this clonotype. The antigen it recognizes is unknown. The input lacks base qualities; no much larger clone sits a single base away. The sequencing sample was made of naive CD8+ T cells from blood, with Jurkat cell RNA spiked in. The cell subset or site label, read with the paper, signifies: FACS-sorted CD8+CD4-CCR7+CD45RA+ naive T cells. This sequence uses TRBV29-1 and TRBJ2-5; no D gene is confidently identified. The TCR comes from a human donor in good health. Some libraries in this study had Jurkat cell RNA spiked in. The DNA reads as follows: TGCAGCGTTGAAGTTTGGTCGGTGGTTGGTATCGGAGAGACCCAGTACTTC. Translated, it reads CSVEVWSVVGIGETQYF.